This T cell receptor beta chain was identified during a study of response to subunit inactivated influenza vaccine. Study conclusions and caveats: Each seasonal flu vaccination may recruit only limited new T cells, authors suggested.

As for this clonotype: The target antigen is unknown.

With V trimmed by 1 base and J by 6 bases, 9 bases remained unmatched. Germline loops: CDR1 SGHNT, CDR2 YENEEA. This CDR3 is 16 amino acids long. Each CDR3 protein is one row after TCRdb ran MiXCR on the RT-PCR reads. Of hundreds of thousands of distinct CDR3 sequences in the sample, 21% are singletons; the top ten hold 10%. The sequence was collected from a man between 50 and 75 years old who received an inactivated influenza vaccine. This material consisted of PBMCs from blood, taken approximately 22 months after vaccination. The chain has TRBV11-3 and TRBJ2-3; TRBD1 agrees at 8 bases. In DNA form, the CDR3 reads TGTGCCAGCAGCTTAGTTGGACAGGGAGTGGGCGATACGCAGTATTTT. Protein: CASSLVGQGVGDTQYF.